This T cell receptor beta chain originates from a study of tumor and adjacent non-tumor tissue in lung cancer. Study conclusions and caveats: Top 100 clones took a larger repertoire share in normal lung.

The CDR3 is made up of 16 amino acids. With 2 bases removed from V and 2 bases from J, the gap between germline ends came to 15 bases. The germline CDR1 and CDR2 sequences are KGHDR and SFDVKD. A modified ARM-PCR protocol with three rounds of nested PCR amplified TCRbeta. TCRdb used MiXCR to reprocess the multiplex PCR reads, holding one entry per CDR3 protein. The table includes some 120,000 distinct CDR3 sequences, about 66% detected once. On this clonotype itself: Its antigen is currently unknown. A much larger clone sits a single nucleotide away, making a read error possible.

The template was RNA from unsorted bulk tissue. Source material: lung tumor tissue. The chain carries TRBV24-1 and TRBJ2-7; possible D gene TRBD1, 6 bases. This receptor was obtained from a man in his thirties or forties with non-small cell lung cancer. CDR3 in DNA: TGTGCCACCAGTGATTGGACAGCGATGGACCCCTACGAGCAGTACTTC. It codes for CATSDWTAMDPYEQYF.